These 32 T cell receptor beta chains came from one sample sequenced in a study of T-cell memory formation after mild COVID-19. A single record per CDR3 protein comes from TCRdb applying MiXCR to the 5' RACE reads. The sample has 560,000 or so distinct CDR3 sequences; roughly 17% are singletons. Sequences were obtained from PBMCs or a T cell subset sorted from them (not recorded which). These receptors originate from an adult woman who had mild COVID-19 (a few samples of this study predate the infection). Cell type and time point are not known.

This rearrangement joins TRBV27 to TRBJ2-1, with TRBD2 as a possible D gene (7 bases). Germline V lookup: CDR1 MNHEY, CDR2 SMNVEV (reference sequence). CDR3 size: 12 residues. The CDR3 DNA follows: TGTGCTATCTCCGCGGGGGCGTGGGGGCAGTTCTTC. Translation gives CAISAGAWGQFF.

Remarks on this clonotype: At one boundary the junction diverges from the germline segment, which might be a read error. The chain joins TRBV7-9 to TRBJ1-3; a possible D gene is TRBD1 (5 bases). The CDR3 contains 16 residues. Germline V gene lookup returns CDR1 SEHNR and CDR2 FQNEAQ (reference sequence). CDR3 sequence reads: CASRSGTVTSGNTTYF. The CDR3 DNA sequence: TGTGCCAGCAGATCCGGGACGGTGACCTCTGGAAACACCACATATTTT.

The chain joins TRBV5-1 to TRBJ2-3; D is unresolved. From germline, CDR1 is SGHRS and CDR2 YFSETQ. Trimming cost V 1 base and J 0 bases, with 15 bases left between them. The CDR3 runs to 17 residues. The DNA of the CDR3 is TGCGCCAGCAGCTTGTTGACCCTCCGGCGGAGCACAGATACGCAGTATTTT. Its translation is CASSLLTLRRSTDTQYF.

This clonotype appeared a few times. CDR3 nucleotides: TGCGCCAGCAGCTTGGACTACCGGGGGCCTAGGAACACTGAAGCTTTCTTT. Amino acid sequence: CASSLDYRGPRNTEAFF. The chain employs TRBV5-1 and TRBJ1-1, with a possible D match to TRBD1 (6 bases). The CDR3 sequence is 17 residues long. The V end was cut by 0 bases, the J end by 1 base, with 16 bases between. The germline V gene has CDR1 SGHRS and CDR2 YFSETQ.

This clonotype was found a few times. In nucleotides, the CDR3 is TGTGCCAGCAGTTTAGGGTACAGGGGTAACTATGGCTACACCTTC. It is translated as CASSLGYRGNYGYTF. The genes are TRBV12-3 or TRBV12-4 and TRBJ1-2; 7 bases align to TRBD1. J was trimmed by 1 base and V by 1 base; bases with no gene match: 3. The CDR3 sequence is 15 residues long.

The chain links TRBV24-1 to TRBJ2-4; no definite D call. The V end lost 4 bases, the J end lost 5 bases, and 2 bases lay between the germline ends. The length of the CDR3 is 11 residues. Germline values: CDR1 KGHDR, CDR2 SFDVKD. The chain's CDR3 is CATSDQNIQYF. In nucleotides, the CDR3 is TGTGCCACCAGTGACCAAAACATTCAGTACTTC.

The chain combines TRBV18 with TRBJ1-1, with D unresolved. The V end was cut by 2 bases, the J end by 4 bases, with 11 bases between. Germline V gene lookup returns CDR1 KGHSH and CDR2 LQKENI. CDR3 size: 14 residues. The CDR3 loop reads CASSPVYVGTEAFF. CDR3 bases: TGTGCCAGCTCACCAGTATACGTGGGCACTGAAGCTTTCTTT.

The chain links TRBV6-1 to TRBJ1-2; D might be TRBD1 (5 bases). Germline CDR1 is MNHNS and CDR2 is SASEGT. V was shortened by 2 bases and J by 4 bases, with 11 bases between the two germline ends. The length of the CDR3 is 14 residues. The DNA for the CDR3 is TGTGCCAGCAGTGAAATAGGGGCGGGCTATGGCTACACCTTC. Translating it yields CASSEIGAGYGYTF.

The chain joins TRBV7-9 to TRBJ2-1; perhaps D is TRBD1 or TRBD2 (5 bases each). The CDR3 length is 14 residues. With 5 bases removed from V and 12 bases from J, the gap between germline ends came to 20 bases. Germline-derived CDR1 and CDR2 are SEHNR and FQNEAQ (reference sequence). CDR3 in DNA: TGTGCCAGCAGCCCCAGGGTGGGGGTTTTGTGGCAGTTCTTC. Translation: CASSPRVGVLWQFF.

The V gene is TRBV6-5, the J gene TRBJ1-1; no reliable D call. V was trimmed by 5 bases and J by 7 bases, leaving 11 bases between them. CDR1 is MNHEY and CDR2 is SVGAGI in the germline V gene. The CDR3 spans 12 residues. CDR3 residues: CASSPARGEAFF. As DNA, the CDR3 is TGTGCCAGCAGTCCCGCCCGAGGTGAAGCTTTCTTT.

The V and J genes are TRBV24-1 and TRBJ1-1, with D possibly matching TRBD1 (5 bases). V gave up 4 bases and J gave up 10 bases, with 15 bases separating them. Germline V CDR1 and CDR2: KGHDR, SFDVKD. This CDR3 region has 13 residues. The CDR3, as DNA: TGTGCCACCAGTGACCCCGGACACCCAAGAGCTTTCTTT. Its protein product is CATSDPGHPRAFF.

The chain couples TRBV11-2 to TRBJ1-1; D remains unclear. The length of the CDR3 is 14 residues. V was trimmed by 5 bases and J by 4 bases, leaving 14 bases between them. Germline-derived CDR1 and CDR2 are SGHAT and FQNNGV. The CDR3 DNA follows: TGTGCCAGCAGCCCGATATTGTTGGGCACTGAAGCTTTCTTT. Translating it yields CASSPILLGTEAFF.

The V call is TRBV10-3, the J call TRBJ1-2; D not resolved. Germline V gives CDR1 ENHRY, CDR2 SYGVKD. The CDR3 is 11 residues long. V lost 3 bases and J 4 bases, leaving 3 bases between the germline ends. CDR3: CAISELYGYTF. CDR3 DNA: TGTGCCATCAGTGAACTCTATGGCTACACCTTC.

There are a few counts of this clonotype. The CDR3 sequence: CATSDASRRQETQYF. Written as DNA, the CDR3 is TGTGCCACCAGTGATGCCAGCCGCCGCCAAGAGACCCAGTACTTC. V and J are TRBV24-1 and TRBJ2-5; no clear D gene. Germline values: CDR1 KGHDR, CDR2 SFDVKD. The CDR3 consists of 15 residues. V lost 3 bases, J lost 1 base, and 11 bases lay in between.

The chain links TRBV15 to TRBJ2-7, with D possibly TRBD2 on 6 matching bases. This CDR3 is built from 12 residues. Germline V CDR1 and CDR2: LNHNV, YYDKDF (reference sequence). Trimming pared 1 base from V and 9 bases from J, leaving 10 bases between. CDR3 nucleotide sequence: TGTGCCACCAGCAGAGTTGAGGGAGGGCAGTACTTC. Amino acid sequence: CATSRVEGGQYF.

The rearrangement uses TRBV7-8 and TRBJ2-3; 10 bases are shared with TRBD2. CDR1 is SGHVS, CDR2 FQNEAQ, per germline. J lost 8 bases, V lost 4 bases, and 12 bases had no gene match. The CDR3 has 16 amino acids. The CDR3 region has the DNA TGTGCCAGCAGCTCGACGAAAGCGGGGGGGGACCGTACGCAGTATTTT. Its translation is CASSSTKAGGDRTQYF.

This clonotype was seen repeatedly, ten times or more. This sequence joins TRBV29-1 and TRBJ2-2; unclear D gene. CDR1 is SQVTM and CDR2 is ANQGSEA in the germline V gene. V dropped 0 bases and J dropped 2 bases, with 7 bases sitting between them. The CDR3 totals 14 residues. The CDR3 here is CSVEDRTNTGELFF. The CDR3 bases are TGCAGCGTTGAAGATCGCACTAACACCGGGGAGCTGTTTTTT.

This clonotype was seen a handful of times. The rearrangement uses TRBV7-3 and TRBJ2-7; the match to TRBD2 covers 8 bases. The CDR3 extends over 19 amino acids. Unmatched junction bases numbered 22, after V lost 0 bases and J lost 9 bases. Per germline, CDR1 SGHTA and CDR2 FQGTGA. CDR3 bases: TGTGCCAGCAGCTTAACTGGGCTCGCGGGAGGCACCTGGGGTAATGGGCAGTACTTC. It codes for CASSLTGLAGGTWGNGQYF. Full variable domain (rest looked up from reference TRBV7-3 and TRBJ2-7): GAGVSQTPSNKVTEKGKYVELRCDPISGHTALYWYRQSLGQGPEFLIYFQGTGAADDSGLPNDRFFAVRPEGSVSTLKIQRTERGDSAVYLCASSLTGLAGGTWGNGQYFGPGTRLTVT.

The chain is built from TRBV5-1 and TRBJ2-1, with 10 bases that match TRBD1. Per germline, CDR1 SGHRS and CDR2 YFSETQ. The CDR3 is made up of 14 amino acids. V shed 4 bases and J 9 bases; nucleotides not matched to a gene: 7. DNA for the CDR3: TGCGCCAGCAGCCGTCGACAGGGGGCTAGTGAGCAGTTCTTC. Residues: CASSRRQGASEQFF.

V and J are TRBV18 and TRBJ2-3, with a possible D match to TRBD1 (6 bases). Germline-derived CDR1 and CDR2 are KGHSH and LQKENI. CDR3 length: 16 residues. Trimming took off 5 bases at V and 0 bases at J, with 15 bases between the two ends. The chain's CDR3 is CASSSGHRGSTDTQYF. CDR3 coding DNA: TGTGCCAGCTCATCGGGACACCGAGGGAGCACAGATACGCAGTATTTT.

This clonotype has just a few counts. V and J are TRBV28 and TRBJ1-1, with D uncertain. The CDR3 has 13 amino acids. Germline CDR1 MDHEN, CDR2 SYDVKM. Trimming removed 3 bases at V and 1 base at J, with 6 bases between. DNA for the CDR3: TGTGCCAGCAGTTTCCACGGGAACACTGAAGCTTTCTTT. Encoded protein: CASSFHGNTEAFF.

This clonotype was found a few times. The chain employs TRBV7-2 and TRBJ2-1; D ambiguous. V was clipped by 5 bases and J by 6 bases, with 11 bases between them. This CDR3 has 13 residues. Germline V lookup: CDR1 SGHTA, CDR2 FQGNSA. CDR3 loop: CASSRARLNEQFF. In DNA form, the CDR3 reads TGTGCCAGCAGCCGTGCGCGGCTCAATGAGCAGTTCTTC.

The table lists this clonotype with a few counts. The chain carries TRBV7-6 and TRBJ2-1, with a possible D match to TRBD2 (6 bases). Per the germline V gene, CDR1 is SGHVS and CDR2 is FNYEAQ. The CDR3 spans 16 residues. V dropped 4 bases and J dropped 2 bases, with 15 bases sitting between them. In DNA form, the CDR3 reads TGTGCCAGCAGCTCGTCGGGGGACCCCGCCTACAATGAGCAGTTCTTC. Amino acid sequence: CASSSSGDPAYNEQFF.

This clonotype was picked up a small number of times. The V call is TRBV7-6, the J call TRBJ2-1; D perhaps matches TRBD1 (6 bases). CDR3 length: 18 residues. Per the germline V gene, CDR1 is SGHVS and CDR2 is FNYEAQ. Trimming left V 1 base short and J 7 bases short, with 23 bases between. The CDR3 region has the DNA TGTGCCAGCAGCTTAGATACGAGGGCCAGGGGCTGGAAAAATGAGCAGTTCTTC. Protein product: CASSLDTRARGWKNEQFF. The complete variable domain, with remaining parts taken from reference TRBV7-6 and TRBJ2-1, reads GAGVSQSPRYKVTKRGQDVALRCDPISGHVSLYWYRQALGQGPEFLTYFNYEAQQDKSGLPNDRFSAERPEGSISTLTIQRTEQRDSAMYRCASSLDTRARGWKNEQFFGPGTRLTVL.

The CDR3 protein is CASSLALQGGRSYEQYF. Here the CDR3 DNA reads TGCGCCAGCAGCTTGGCCCTACAGGGAGGAAGATCCTACGAGCAGTACTTC. This chain links TRBV5-1 with TRBJ2-7; either TRBD1 or TRBD2 may fit D (6 bases each). CDR1 is SGHRS and CDR2 is YFSETQ in the germline V gene. V shed 0 bases and J shed 1 base, with 17 bases lying between them. The CDR3 has 17 amino acids. Complete variable domain (other parts from reference TRBV5-1 and TRBJ2-7): KAGVTQTPRYLIKTRGQQVTLSCSPISGHRSVSWYQQTPGQGLQFLFEYFSETQRNKGNFPGRFSGRQFSNSRSEMNVSTLELGDSALYLCASSLALQGGRSYEQYFGPGTRLTVT.

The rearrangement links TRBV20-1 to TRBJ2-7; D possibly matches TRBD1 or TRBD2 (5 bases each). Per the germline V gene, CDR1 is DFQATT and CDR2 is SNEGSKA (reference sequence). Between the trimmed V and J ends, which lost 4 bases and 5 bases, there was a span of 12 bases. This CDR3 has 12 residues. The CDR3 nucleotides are TGCAGTGCTAAATTGACGGGGCACGAGCAGTACTTC. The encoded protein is CSAKLTGHEQYF.

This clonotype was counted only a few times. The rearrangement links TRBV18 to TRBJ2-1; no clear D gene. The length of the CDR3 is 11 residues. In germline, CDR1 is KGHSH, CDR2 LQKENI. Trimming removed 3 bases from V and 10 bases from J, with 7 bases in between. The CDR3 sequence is CASSPSWEQFF. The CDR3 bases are TGTGCCAGCTCACCGAGTTGGGAGCAGTTCTTC.

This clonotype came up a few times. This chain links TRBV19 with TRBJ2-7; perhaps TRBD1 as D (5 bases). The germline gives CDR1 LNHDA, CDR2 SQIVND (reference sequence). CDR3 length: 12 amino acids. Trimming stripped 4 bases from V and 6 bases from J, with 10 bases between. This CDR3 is CASSKLGAEQYF. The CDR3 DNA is TGTGCCAGTAGTAAGTTAGGGGCCGAGCAGTACTTC. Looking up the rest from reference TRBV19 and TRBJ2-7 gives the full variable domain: DGGITQSPKYLFRKEGQNVTLSCEQNLNHDAMYWYRQDPGQGLRLIYYSQIVNDFQKGDIAEGYSVSREKKESFPLTVTSAQKNPTAFYLCASSKLGAEQYFGPGTRLTVT.

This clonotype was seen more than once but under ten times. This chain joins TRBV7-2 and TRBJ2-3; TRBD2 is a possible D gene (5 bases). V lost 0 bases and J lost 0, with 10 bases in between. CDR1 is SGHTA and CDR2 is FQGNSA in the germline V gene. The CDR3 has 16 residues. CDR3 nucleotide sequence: TGTGCCAGCAGCTTAGCGGGGAGACAAAGCACAGATACGCAGTATTTT. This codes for CASSLAGRQSTDTQYF.

The CDR3 is CASSQDSGIRVPAYEQYF. The CDR3 nucleotides read TGTGCCAGCAGCCAAGATTCAGGCATCAGGGTACCTGCCTACGAGCAGTACTTC. This rearrangement joins TRBV3-1 to TRBJ2-7; possible D gene TRBD1, 5 bases. CDR1 LGHDT and CDR2 YNNKEL come from the germline V gene (reference sequence). V gave up 0 bases and J gave up 2 bases, with 20 bases separating them. CDR3 length: 18 amino acids.

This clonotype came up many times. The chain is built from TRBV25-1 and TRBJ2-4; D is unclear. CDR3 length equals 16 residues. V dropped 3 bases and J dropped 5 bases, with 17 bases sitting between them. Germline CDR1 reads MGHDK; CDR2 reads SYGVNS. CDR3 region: CASSDLGHRAENIQYF. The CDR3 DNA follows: TGTGCCAGCAGTGACCTCGGGCATCGGGCTGAAAACATTCAGTACTTC.

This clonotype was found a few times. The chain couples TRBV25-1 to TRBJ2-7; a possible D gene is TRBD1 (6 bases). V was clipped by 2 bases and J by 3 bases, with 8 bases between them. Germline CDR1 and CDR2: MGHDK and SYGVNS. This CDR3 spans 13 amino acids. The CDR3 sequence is CASSEQGRYEQYF. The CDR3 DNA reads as TGTGCCAGCAGTGAACAGGGGCGCTACGAGCAGTACTTC.